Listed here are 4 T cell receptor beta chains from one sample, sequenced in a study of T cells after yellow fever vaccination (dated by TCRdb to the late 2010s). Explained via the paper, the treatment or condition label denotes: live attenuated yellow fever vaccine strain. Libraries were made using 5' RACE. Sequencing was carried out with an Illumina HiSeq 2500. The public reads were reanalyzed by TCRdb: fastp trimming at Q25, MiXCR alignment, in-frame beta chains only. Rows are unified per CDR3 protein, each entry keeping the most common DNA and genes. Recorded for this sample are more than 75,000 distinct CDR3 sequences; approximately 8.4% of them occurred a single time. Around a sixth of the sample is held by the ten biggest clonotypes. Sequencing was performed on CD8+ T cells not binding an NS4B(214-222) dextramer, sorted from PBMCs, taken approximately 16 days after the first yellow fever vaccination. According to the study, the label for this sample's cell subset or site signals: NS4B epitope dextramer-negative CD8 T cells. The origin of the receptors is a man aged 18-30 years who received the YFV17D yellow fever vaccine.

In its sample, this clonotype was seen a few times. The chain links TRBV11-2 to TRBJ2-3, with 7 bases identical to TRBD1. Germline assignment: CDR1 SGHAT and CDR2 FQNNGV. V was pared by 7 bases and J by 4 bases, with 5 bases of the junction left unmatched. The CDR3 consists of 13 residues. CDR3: CASNLDRADTQYF. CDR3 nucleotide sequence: TGTGCCAGCAACCTAGACAGGGCAGATACGCAGTATTTT.

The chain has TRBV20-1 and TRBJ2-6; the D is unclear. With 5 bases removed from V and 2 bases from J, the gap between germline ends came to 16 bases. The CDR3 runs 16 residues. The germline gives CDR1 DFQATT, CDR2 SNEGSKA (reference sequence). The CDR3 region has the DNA TGCAGTGCTGGACCGTCTTGGGTGGCTGGGGCCAACGTCCTGACTTTC. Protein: CSAGPSWVAGANVLTF.

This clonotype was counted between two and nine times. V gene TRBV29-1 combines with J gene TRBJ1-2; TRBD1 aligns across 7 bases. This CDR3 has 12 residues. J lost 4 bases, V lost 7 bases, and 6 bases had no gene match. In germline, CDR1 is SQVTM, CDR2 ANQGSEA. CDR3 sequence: CSGFTGVYGYTF. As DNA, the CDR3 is TGCAGCGGATTCACAGGGGTCTATGGCTACACCTTC.

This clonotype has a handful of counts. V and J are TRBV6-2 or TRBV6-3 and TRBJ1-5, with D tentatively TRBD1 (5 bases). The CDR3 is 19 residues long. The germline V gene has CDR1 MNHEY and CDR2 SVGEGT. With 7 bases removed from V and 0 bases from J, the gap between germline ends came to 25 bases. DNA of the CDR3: TGTGCCAGCAAGGGAGGGGCAGCGACCATGCAAGATAGCAATCAGCCCCAGCATTTT. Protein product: CASKGGAATMQDSNQPQHF.